Following are 14 T cell receptor beta chains from one sample sequenced in a study of cytomegalovirus exposure and HLA in healthy donors. PCR employed 60 Vbeta and 13 Jbeta primers. Some clones are missing from TCRdb's copy, which holds only in-frame ones; the method was immunoSEQ multiplex PCR. Of 120,000 to 150,000 clones listed, roughly 86% were seen once; the top ten hold around 0.51%. Sequenced input: PBMCs. All receptors derive from a woman in her 40s in good health and CMV-seronegative.

The genes are TRBV15 and TRBJ1-1; D is perhaps TRBD1 (5 bases). Germline CDR1 LNHNV, CDR2 YYDKDF (reference sequence). This CDR3 is built from 13 residues. The V end lost 4 bases, the J end lost 3 bases, and 9 bases lay between the germline ends. CDR3 coding DNA: TGTGCCACCAGCATAGGGGATCACACTGAAGCTTTCTTT. Translating gives CATSIGDHTEAFF.

CDR3 protein: CASRGGAGELFF. CDR3 nucleotide sequence: TGTGCCAGCAGAGGGGGGGCCGGGGAGCTGTTTTTT. The chain couples TRBV9 to TRBJ2-2; tentative D call: TRBD2 (7 bases). This CDR3 comprises 12 residues. Trimming took off 5 bases at V and 6 bases at J, with 8 bases between the two ends. The germline gives CDR1 SGDLS, CDR2 YYNGEE.

The chain recombines TRBV7-2 with TRBJ2-7; D is possibly TRBD2 (5 bases). The length of the CDR3 is 16 residues. CDR1 SGHTA and CDR2 FQGNSA come from the germline V gene. Trimming left V 2 bases short and J 3 bases short, with 17 bases between. CDR3 coding DNA: TGTGCCAGCAGCTTATATAGGGAGAACCGGGTCTACGAGCAGTACTTC. Its protein is CASSLYRENRVYEQYF. The whole variable domain, remainder taken from reference TRBV7-2 and TRBJ2-7, is GAGVSQSPSNKVTEKGKDVELRCDPISGHTALYWYRQSLGQGLEFLIYFQGNSAPDKSGLPSDRFSAERTGGSVSTLTIQRTQQEDSAVYLCASSLYRENRVYEQYFGPGTRLTVT.

The J gene is TRBJ1-1, the V gene TRBV28, with TRBD1 matching over 7 bases. The germline gives CDR1 MDHEN, CDR2 SYDVKM. This CDR3 comprises 16 residues. V was pared by 5 bases and J by 4 bases, with 13 bases of the junction left unmatched. The CDR3 loop reads CASSEPGQGGSTEAFF. The CDR3 nucleotides are TGTGCCAGCAGTGAACCGGGGCAGGGGGGAAGCACTGAAGCTTTCTTT.

The V gene is TRBV7-2, the J gene TRBJ2-5; TRBD2 agrees at 11 bases. The CDR3 spans 17 residues. V dropped 4 bases and J dropped 4; count of bases not matched to a gene: 11. CDR1 SGHTA and CDR2 FQGNSA come from the germline V gene. The CDR3 DNA reads TGTGCCAGCAGCTCCCAACGATACGGACTAGCGGGAGAGACCCAGTACTTC. Protein product: CASSSQRYGLAGETQYF.

The sample holds one count of this clone. The rearrangement joins TRBV19 to TRBJ1-3, with D perhaps TRBD1 (5 bases). This CDR3 region has 14 residues. CDR1 LNHDA and CDR2 SQIVND come from the germline V gene (reference sequence). V lost 4 bases and J lost 2, with 9 bases in between. The CDR3 sequence: CASSTQAAGNTIYF. CDR3 DNA sequence: TGTGCCAGTAGTACACAGGCGGCTGGAAACACCATATATTTT.

The sample holds one count of this clone. The CDR3 protein is CARGRGHEQYF. CDR3 sequence (DNA): TGTGCCCGAGGCAGGGGCCACGAGCAGTACTTC. The chain combines TRBV30 with TRBJ2-7, with D perhaps TRBD1 (6 bases). Germline V gives CDR1 GTSNPN, CDR2 SVGIG (reference sequence). The CDR3 is made up of 11 amino acids. V was pared by 8 bases and J by 5 bases, with 13 bases between.

The chain is built from TRBV7-9 and TRBJ2-4; TRBD1 aligns across 7 bases. The germline V gene encodes CDR1 SEHNR and CDR2 FQNEAQ (reference sequence). J gave up 0 bases and V 1 base, and 3 bases lay outside the gene matches. This CDR3 is built from 16 residues. The CDR3 DNA follows: TGTGCCAGCAGCTTAGGGGGGACAGTAGCCAAAAACATTCAGTACTTC. Residues: CASSLGGTVAKNIQYF.

This clone was detected only once. This rearrangement joins TRBV5-6 to TRBJ1-1; TRBD1 is a possible D gene (6 bases). There are 14 residues in the CDR3. Per the germline V gene, CDR1 is SGHDT and CDR2 is YYEEEE. V lost 4 bases and J 5 bases, leaving 15 bases between the germline ends. The CDR3 nucleotides read TGTGCCAGCAGCCTGTGGGGGCGCCGAACTGAAGCTTTCTTT. Translated, it gives CASSLWGRRTEAFF.

This rearrangement joins TRBV4-2 to TRBJ2-3; 9 bases map to TRBD2. V lost 0 bases and J lost 7; bases outside the gene matches: 8. Looked up from germline, CDR1 is LGHNA and CDR2 is YNFKEQ. This CDR3 is 16 amino acids long. CDR3 sequence (DNA): TGTGCCAGCAGCCAAGATGAGAGCGGGAGGCGTTATACGCAGTATTTT. Translated: CASSQDESGRRYTQYF.

V and J are TRBV6-5 and TRBJ2-7; 8 bases fit TRBD1. The CDR3 extends over 13 amino acids. Germline V gene lookup returns CDR1 MNHEY and CDR2 SVGAGI. Trimming at V came to 6 bases and at J to 4 bases, leaving 5 bases not matched to a gene. CDR3 in amino acids: CASRGQDRYEQYF. In DNA, the CDR3 is TGTGCCAGCAGGGGACAGGATAGGTACGAGCAGTACTTC.

Here the CDR3 DNA reads TGTGCCAGCAGCCAGGGGACGTACGAGCAGTACTTC. Translated: CASSQGTYEQYF. This chain connects TRBV11-3 to TRBJ2-7; maybe TRBD1 (6 bases). Per the germline V gene, CDR1 is SGHNT and CDR2 is YENEEA. Trimming stripped 5 bases from V and 4 bases from J, with 9 bases between. This CDR3 region has 12 residues.

This chain links TRBV19 with TRBJ2-7; 7 bases fit TRBD1. The junction had 5 bases not matched to a gene; V was cut back by 7 bases and J by 2 bases. There are 13 residues in the CDR3. Germline V gene sequence: CDR1 LNHDA, CDR2 SQIVND (reference sequence). CDR3 residues: CASKRDRPYEQYF. CDR3 DNA: TGTGCCAGTAAAAGGGACAGACCCTACGAGCAGTACTTC.

The chain carries TRBV29-1 and TRBJ2-7; no clear D. V was cut by 4 bases and J by 2 bases, with 9 bases left in between. The CDR3 contains 12 residues. Germline loops: CDR1 SQVTM, CDR2 ANQGSEA. The CDR3 DNA sequence: TGCAGCGTTGTCGGGTCTCCCTACGAGCAGTACTTC. Encoded protein: CSVVGSPYEQYF.